A single sample is the source of the 18 T cell receptor beta chains below, sequenced in a study of cytomegalovirus exposure and HLA in healthy donors. The protocol was immunoSEQ multiplex PCR, while the TCRdb copy is restricted to in-frame clones and leaves out a portion. The table shows 130,000 to 150,000 clones, with roughly 90% occurring only once. Material: PBMCs. Receptors originate from a young man in good health and CMV-seronegative.

This chain links TRBV7-8 with TRBJ2-3; D possibly corresponds to TRBD1 (6 bases). Between the trimmed V and J ends, which lost 0 bases and 5 bases, there was a span of 9 bases. The CDR3 consists of 14 residues. Per germline, CDR1 SGHVS and CDR2 FQNEAQ. In DNA, the CDR3 is TGTGCCAGCAGCTTAGCGAAGGGGGTAGATACGCAGTATTTT. It encodes CASSLAKGVDTQYF.

This rearrangement joins TRBV6-5 to TRBJ2-5; 9 bases match TRBD1. V lost 9 bases and J lost 5; bases outside the gene matches: 4. The CDR3 sequence is 12 residues long. Germline CDR1 reads MNHEY; CDR2 reads SVGAGI. The chain's CDR3 is CARGTGRETQYF. In nucleotides, the CDR3 is TGTGCCAGAGGGACAGGGCGCGAGACCCAGTACTTC.

This chain uses TRBV11-2 with TRBJ1-2; D might be TRBD1 (6 bases). Germline loops: CDR1 SGHAT, CDR2 FQNNGV. This CDR3 comprises 13 residues. V was trimmed by 8 bases and J by 8 bases, leaving 18 bases between them. The CDR3 reads CASGIGGIGGYTF. The CDR3 DNA follows: TGTGCCAGCGGAATAGGGGGTATTGGGGGCTACACCTTC.

The chain has TRBV7-2 and TRBJ2-7; 10 bases are a match to TRBD1. Germline trimming cut 5 bases from V and 1 base from J; bases unmatched to any gene: 5. Germline CDR1 and CDR2: SGHTA and FQGNSA. The CDR3 sequence is 15 residues long. The CDR3 nucleotides read TGTGCCAGCAGCCGTGACAGGGGGCAATCCTACGAGCAGTACTTC. It encodes CASSRDRGQSYEQYF.

The rearrangement joins TRBV4-1 to TRBJ1-6; no clear D gene. The CDR3 has 17 amino acids. Germline CDR1 is MGHRA and CDR2 is YSYEKL. Trimming took off 0 bases at V and 7 bases at J, with 16 bases between the two ends. CDR3 residues: CASSQDEVATSNSPLHF. The CDR3 DNA follows: TGCGCCAGCAGCCAAGATGAGGTCGCGACCAGCAATTCACCCCTCCACTTT.

This chain connects TRBV7-9 to TRBJ1-3; no definite D call. The V and J ends lost 4 bases and 3 bases respectively, with 16 bases between them. Germline assignment: CDR1 SEHNR and CDR2 FQNEAQ (reference sequence). This CDR3 has 16 residues. CDR3 sequence: CASSWMGSGDGNTIYF. The CDR3 DNA follows: TGTGCCAGCAGCTGGATGGGCAGCGGGGATGGAAACACCATATATTTT.

CDR3 region: CATSIAADPRREQYF. The CDR3 DNA sequence: TGTGCCACCAGCATTGCTGCGGACCCTCGGAGGGAGCAGTACTTC. The chain links TRBV15 to TRBJ2-7; perhaps TRBD2 as D (5 bases). The CDR3 is made up of 15 amino acids. The V and J ends lost 4 bases and 7 bases respectively, with 20 bases between them. Per the germline V gene, CDR1 is LNHNV and CDR2 is YYDKDF (reference sequence).

The V gene is TRBV9, the J gene TRBJ1-1; TRBD1 might be the D (5 bases). Trimming removed 3 bases from V and 4 bases from J, with 10 bases in between. Germline assignment: CDR1 SGDLS and CDR2 YYNGEE. This CDR3 has 13 amino acids. The CDR3 DNA follows: TGTGCCAGCAGCGAGATGGGGCCCACTGAAGCTTTCTTT. Protein: CASSEMGPTEAFF.

The rearrangement links TRBV9 to TRBJ1-2, with D possibly being TRBD1 (6 bases). The CDR3 has 15 amino acids. Germline CDR1 reads SGDLS; CDR2 reads YYNGEE. The V end lost 0 bases, the J end lost 2 bases, and 11 bases lay between the germline ends. The CDR3 loop reads CASSVGYRENYGYTF. The CDR3 DNA sequence: TGTGCCAGCAGCGTAGGGTACAGGGAAAACTATGGCTACACCTTC. Using reference TRBV9 and TRBJ1-2 for the parts outside the CDR3, the full variable domain is DSGVTQTPKHLITATGQRVTLRCSPRSGDLSVYWYQQSLDQGLQFLIQYYNGEERAKGNILERFSAQQFPDLHSELNLSSLELGDSALYFCASSVGYRENYGYTFGSGTRLTVV.

The chain uses TRBV6-1 and TRBJ1-5; TRBD1 agrees at 7 bases. Germline lookup yields CDR1 MNHNS and CDR2 SASEGT. The J segment lost 2 bases and the V segment lost 5 bases, leaving 6 bases of the junction unmatched. The CDR3 spans 15 residues. This chain's CDR3 is CASSKNRGGNQPQHF. The DNA of the CDR3 is TGTGCCAGCAGTAAAAACAGGGGTGGCAATCAGCCCCAGCATTTT.

This clone was recorded a few times. V is TRBV7-9 and J is TRBJ2-7; D is possibly TRBD2 (6 bases). Germline CDR1 is SEHNR and CDR2 is FQNEAQ (reference sequence). V gave up 6 bases and J gave up 3 bases, with 15 bases separating them. This CDR3 has 14 residues. The CDR3 nucleotides are TGTGCCAGCAGTTTCGCTTACGGGGGCTACGAGCAGTACTTC. Its translation: CASSFAYGGYEQYF.

The J gene is TRBJ2-7, the V gene TRBV7-2; the match to TRBD2 covers 8 bases. CDR1 is SGHTA and CDR2 is FQGNSA in the germline V gene. There are 15 residues in the CDR3. Trimming removed 5 bases from V and 6 bases from J; junction bases left unmatched: 12. The CDR3 DNA sequence: TGTGCCAGCAGCACCCCAAGGACGGGGGGGAGCGAGCAGTACTTC. It encodes CASSTPRTGGSEQYF.

The rearrangement uses TRBV7-6 and TRBJ2-7, with 15 bases aligning to TRBD2. V shed 1 base and J 0 bases; nucleotides not matched to a gene: 7. This CDR3 comprises 19 residues. CDR1 is SGHVS and CDR2 is FNYEAQ in the germline V gene. The CDR3 DNA reads as TGTGCCAGCAGCTTAGGCGGACTAGCGGGAGGGGGAAGCTCCTACGAGCAGTACTTC. The encoded protein is CASSLGGLAGGGSSYEQYF.

This chain uses TRBV5-1 with TRBJ1-1; D call uncertain. Germline V gene sequence: CDR1 SGHRS, CDR2 YFSETQ. V lost 0 bases, J lost 1 base, and 7 bases lay in between. This CDR3 is 14 amino acids long. Here the CDR3 DNA reads TGCGCCAGCAGCTTGGACGGAGGGAACACTGAAGCTTTCTTT. Amino acids: CASSLDGGNTEAFF. The complete variable domain, with remaining parts taken from reference TRBV5-1 and TRBJ1-1, reads KAGVTQTPRYLIKTRGQQVTLSCSPISGHRSVSWYQQTPGQGLQFLFEYFSETQRNKGNFPGRFSGRQFSNSRSEMNVSTLELGDSALYLCASSLDGGNTEAFFGQGTRLTVV.

This clone was observed a few times. CDR3 bases: TGTGCCAGCAGCTTCCCCGGACAGGCCCACGAGCAGTACTTC. The encoded protein is CASSFPGQAHEQYF. This sequence joins TRBV7-2 and TRBJ2-7, with 7 bases aligning to TRBD1. The germline gives CDR1 SGHTA, CDR2 FQGNSA. The junction had 7 bases not matched to a gene; V was cut back by 3 bases and J by 5 bases. The CDR3 runs 14 residues.

The V gene is TRBV18, the J gene TRBJ1-1, with a weak D call TRBD1 (5 bases). CDR1 and CDR2 from the germline V gene are KGHSH and LQKENI. CDR3 length: 13 residues. Trimming took off 3 bases at V and 8 bases at J, with 13 bases between the two ends. The chain's CDR3 is CASSPEGHSEAFF. For the CDR3, the DNA is TGTGCCAGCTCACCGGAAGGACACTCCGAAGCTTTCTTT.

The chain joins TRBV4-1 to TRBJ2-1; 8 nucleotides match TRBD2. Unmatched junction bases numbered 6, after V lost 0 bases and J lost 2 bases. Germline V CDR1 and CDR2: MGHRA, YSYEKL. There are 17 residues in the CDR3. Here the CDR3 reads CASSQDVSGTAYNEQFF. The CDR3 DNA reads as TGCGCCAGCAGCCAAGATGTTAGCGGGACTGCCTACAATGAGCAGTTCTTC.

This sequence joins TRBV27 and TRBJ2-5, with D possibly being TRBD2 (6 bases). The CDR3 is made up of 16 amino acids. Germline V gives CDR1 MNHEY, CDR2 SMNVEV (reference sequence). V lost 5 bases and J lost 8, with 24 bases in between. The CDR3 region is CASSAIQIRPGVTQYF. CDR3 sequence (DNA): TGTGCCAGCAGTGCGATACAAATCCGACCGGGAGTCACCCAGTACTTC.